This TCR beta chain was identified in a study of tissue T cells after allogeneic stem cell transplantation. Stated time point: mouse harvest day 7 after allogeneic transplant. Each mouse received 10^7 T-cell-depleted marrow cells plus 10^6 splenic CD5+ T cells by tail vein. On this clone: All gene names here are mouse names. The read falls 1 residue short of the CDR3 end, and the missing part is taken from the germline J gene.

Assay: immunoSEQ multiplex PCR; the TCRdb copy retains only in-frame clones and omits some. The sample holds fewer than 10,000 clones; over 40% are singletons and the top ten take around 7.1%. This CDR3 spans 14 amino acids. The V end lost 5 bases, the J end lost 7 bases, and 12 bases lay between the germline ends. Germline-derived CDR1 and CDR2 are NSQYPW and LRSPGD (reference sequence). The sequenced sample was gut tissue. The rearrangement uses TRBV1 and TRBJ1-6, with unresolved D. TRBJ1-6 is classed as an ORF, of uncertain function. The receptor comes from a female BALB/c mouse given C57BL/6 T cells with graft-versus-host disease after an allogeneic hematopoietic cell transplant. The covered CDR3 bases are TGCACCTGCAGTCCCCCTACTCGGAATTCGCCCCTCTAC. This gives the protein CTCSPPTRNSPLY. The whole CDR3 sequence is CTCSPPTRNSPLYF.